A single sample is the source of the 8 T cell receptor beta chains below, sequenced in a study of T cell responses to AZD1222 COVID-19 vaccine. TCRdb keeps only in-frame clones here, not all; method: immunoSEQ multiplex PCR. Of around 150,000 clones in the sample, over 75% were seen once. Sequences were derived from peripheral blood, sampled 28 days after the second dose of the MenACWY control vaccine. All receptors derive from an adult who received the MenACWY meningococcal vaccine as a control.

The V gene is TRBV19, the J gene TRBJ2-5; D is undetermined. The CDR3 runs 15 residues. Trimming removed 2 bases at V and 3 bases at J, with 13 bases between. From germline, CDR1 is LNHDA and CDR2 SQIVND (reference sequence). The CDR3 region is CASSIMGRAEETQYF. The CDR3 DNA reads TGTGCCAGTAGTATAATGGGTAGGGCAGAAGAGACCCAGTACTTC.

The CDR3 loop is CASSFETSTLTGELFF. The DNA of the CDR3 is TGTGCCAGCAGCTTCGAGACTAGCACACTCACCGGGGAGCTGTTTTTT. This chain uses TRBV5-4 with TRBJ2-2; the match to TRBD2 covers 7 bases. Germline loops: CDR1 SGHNT, CDR2 YYREEE (reference sequence). The CDR3 sequence is 16 residues long. The junction had 8 bases not matched to a gene; V was cut back by 2 bases and J by 4 bases.

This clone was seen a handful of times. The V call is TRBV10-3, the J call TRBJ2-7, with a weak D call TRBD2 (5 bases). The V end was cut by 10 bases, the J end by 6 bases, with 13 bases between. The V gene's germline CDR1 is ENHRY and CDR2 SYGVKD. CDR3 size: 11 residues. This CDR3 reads CASGLVGEQYF. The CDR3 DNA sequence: TGTGCCAGCGGGCTGGTCGGCGAGCAGTACTTC.

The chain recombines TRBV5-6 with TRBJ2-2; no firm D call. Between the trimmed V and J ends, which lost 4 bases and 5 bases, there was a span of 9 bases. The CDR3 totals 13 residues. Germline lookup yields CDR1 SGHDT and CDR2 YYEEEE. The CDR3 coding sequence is TGTGCCAGCAGCCCCGAAGGGACCGGGGAGCTGTTTTTT. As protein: CASSPEGTGELFF.

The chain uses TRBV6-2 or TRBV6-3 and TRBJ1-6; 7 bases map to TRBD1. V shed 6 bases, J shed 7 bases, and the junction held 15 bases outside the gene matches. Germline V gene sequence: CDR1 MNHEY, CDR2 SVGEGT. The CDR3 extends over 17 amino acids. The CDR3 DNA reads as TGTGCCAGCAGCAGAAGGCGACAGGGCCCTTGGAATTCACCCCTCCACTTT. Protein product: CASSRRRQGPWNSPLHF.

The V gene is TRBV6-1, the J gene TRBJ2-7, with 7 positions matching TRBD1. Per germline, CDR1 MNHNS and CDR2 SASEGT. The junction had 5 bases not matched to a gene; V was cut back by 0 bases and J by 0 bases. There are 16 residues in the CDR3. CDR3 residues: CASSEAKGASSYEQYV. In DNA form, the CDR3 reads TGTGCCAGCAGTGAAGCGAAGGGGGCCAGCTCCTACGAGCAGTACGTC.

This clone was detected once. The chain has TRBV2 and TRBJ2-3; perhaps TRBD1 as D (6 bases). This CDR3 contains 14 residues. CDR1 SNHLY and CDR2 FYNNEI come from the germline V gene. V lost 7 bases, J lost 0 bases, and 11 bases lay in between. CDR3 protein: CASIAQGSTDTQYF. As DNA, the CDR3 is TGTGCCAGCATTGCACAGGGTAGCACAGATACGCAGTATTTT. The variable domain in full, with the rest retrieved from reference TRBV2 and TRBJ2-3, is EPEVTQTPSHQVTQMGQEVILRCVPISNHLYFYWYRQILGQKVEFLVSFYNNEISEKSEIFDDQFSVERPDGSNFTLKIRSTKLEDSAMYFCASIAQGSTDTQYFGPGTRLTVL.

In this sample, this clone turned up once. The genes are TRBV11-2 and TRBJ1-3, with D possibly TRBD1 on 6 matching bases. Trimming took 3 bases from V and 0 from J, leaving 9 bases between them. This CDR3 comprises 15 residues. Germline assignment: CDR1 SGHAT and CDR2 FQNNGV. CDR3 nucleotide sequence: TGTGCCAGCAGCTTGACAGGTAGCTCTGGAAACACCATATATTTT. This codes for CASSLTGSSGNTIYF.